This TCR beta chain was sequenced in a study of blood T cell repertoires in COVID-19. Study as a whole: T cells, B-cell-depleted T cells, or PBMCs provided the cDNA or gDNA that served as material.

CDR1 is ENHRY and CDR2 is SYGVKD in the germline V gene. The CDR3 loop spans 13 amino acids. The junction had 0 bases not matched to a gene; V was cut back by 4 bases and J by 2 bases. TCRdb's copy holds only in-frame clones and misses some; the assay was immunoSEQ multiplex PCR. The table lists approximately 160,000 clones, just under 85% of them singletons, with approximately 7.7% in the top ten. Sequencing was performed on peripheral blood. The TCR comes from a man in his forties or fifties who had recovered from COVID-19. The gene calls are TRBV10-3 and TRBJ2-7; TRBD1 aligns across 9 bases. The CDR3 coding sequence is TGTGCCATCAGTGGGACAGGGGCCTACGAGCAGTACTTC. It is translated as CAISGTGAYEQYF.